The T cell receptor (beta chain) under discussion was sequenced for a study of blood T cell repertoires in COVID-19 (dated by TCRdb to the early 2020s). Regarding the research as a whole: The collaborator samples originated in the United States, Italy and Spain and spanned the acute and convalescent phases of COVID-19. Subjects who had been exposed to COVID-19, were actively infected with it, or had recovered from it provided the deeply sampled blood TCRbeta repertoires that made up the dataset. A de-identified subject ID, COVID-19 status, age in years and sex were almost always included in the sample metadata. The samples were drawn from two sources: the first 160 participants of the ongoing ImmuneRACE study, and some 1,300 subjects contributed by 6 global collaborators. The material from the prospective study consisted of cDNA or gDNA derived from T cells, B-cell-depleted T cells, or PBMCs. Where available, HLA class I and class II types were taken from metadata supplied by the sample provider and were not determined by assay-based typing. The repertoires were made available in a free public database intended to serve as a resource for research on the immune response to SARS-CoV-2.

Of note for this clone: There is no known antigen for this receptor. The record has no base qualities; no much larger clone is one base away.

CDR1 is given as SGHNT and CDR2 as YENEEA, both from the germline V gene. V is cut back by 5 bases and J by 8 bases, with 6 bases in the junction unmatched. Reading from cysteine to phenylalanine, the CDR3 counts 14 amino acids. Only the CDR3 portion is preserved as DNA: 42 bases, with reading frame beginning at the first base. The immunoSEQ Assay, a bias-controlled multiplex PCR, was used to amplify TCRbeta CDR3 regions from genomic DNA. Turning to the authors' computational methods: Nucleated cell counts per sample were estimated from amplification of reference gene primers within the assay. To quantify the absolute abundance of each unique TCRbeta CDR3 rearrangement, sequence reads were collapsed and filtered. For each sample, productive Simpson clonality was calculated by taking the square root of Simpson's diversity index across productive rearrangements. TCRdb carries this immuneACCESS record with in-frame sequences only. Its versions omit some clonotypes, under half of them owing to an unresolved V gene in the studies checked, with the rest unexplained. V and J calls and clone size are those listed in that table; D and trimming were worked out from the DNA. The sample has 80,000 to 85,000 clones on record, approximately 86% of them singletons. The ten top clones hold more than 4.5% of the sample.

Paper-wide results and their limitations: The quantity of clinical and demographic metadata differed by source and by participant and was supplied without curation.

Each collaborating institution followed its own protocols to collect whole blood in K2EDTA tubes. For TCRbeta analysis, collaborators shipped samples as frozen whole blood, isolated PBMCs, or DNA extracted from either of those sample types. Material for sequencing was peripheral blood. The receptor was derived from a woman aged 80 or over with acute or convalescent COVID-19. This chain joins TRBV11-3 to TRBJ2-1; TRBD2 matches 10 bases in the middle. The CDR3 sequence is CASSASTSGYEQFF. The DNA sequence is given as TGTGCCAGCAGCGCCTCGACTAGCGGGTATGAGCAGTTCTTC.